This T cell receptor (beta chain) stems from a study of blood T cells in healthy people across ages (dated by TCRdb to 2013 to 2016). In terms of the full investigation: In model experiments, roughly one uniquely barcoded TCR beta cDNA molecule per two T cells was captured by template switching. The study measured age-related changes in TCR beta repertoire diversity using deep sequencing normalized with unique cDNA molecular identifiers. Donors were grouped into four age groups: young (average 16 years), middle-aged (roughly 37), aged (about 60) and long-lived (about 82). Donors of different ages were randomly distributed across sequencing lanes to avoid experimental bias. The study analyzed two additional independent replicas of 1 million unique cDNA reads from the same blood draw for two donors, one aged 18 to 30 and one aged 80 or older.

On this clonotype itself: Its antigen is still unknown. No base-level quality is on record; no much larger clone is a single base apart.

Library prep was done by 5' RACE. The instrument was an Illumina HiSeq 2500. A second about 7 to 12 cycle PCR used a sample-barcoded 5' primer and a J-beta primer mix. Each TCR beta cDNA molecule received a unique molecular identifier from a template-switch 5' adaptor carrying 12 random nucleotides. Each sample yielded at least 3 million CDR3-containing paired-end reads. All of the RNA was converted into first-strand cDNA using the Mint cDNA synthesis kit, with a TRBC-specific oligonucleotide serving as the primer. Following uracil-DNA glycosylase treatment, a first 18-cycle PCR with universal primers M1SS and BC2_uni_R was performed on all cDNA. The original methods were these. For normalization, 1 million high-quality reads, each with a distinct molecular identifier, were randomly selected from each sample. Reads with shared molecular identifiers were discarded instead of being binned into consensus sequences. MiTCR, run with a Q25 quality threshold and the strictest error-elimination algorithm, handled CDR3 identification, clonotype clustering and error correction. A nonparametric unseen species model with Euler transformation was used to estimate lower-bound total TCR beta diversity. TCRdb reworked the public reads: Q25 trimming with fastp, MiXCR clone assembly, productive beta chains retained. Under each unique CDR3 protein, matching rows form one entry showing the most common genes and DNA. It is TCRdb's table, rather than the study itself, that gives the V and J calls and clone size. This sample gives 1.6 million or so distinct CDR3 sequences in total; 30% to 35% of them show up just once. The top ten hold approximately 10% of the sample.

Based on the germline V gene (reference sequence), the CDR1 and CDR2 sequences are MNHEY and SMNVEV. Clipping removes 5 bases from V and 7 bases from J, with 10 as the unmatched junction base count. From cysteine to phenylalanine, the CDR3 is 15 amino acids long. The sequence is cut down to CDR3 DNA, 45 bases in frame from base 1. Paper-wide results and their limitations: Because the CMV infection status of the donors was unknown, age-related changes in expanded clonotypes may potentially have been confounded. As age increased, observed TCR beta diversity per million T cells dropped in a roughly linear way, and a significant reduction was already evident by age about 40. Since profiling was done on bulk unsorted PBMCs, naive and antigen-experienced compartments could not be conclusively compared. Observed TCR beta diversity correlated strongly with the percentage of naive T cells measured by flow cytometry. Compared with the aged group, more naive CD4+ T cells, fewer expanded clones and increased TCR diversity were shown by the long-lived group, suggesting age selection. Estimates of total diversity based on one million sequenced T cells were regarded as lower bounds and as underestimates.

Systemically healthy Caucasian individuals from Russia, 39 in total and aged roughly 6 to 100 years, were included as donors. Each donor gave ten milliliters of peripheral blood, collected into EDTA-treated Vacutainer tubes. Ficoll-Paque density-gradient centrifugation was used to isolate PBMCs, with at least 7 million obtained per sample. Trizol reagent was used to extract total RNA from the PBMCs, yielding at least 5 micrograms per sample. For every donor, flow cytometry on a PBMC aliquot measured the percentage of naive CD45RAhigh/CD27high T cells. The specimen was blood. This sequence originates from a woman aged 30 to 39 in good health. The chain uses TRBV27 and TRBJ2-1; 8 bases in the middle match TRBD1. This receptor carries the CDR3 CASSVRGRQGNEQFF. The DNA sequence follows: TGTGCCAGCAGTGTACGCGGGCGACAGGGGAATGAGCAGTTCTTC.